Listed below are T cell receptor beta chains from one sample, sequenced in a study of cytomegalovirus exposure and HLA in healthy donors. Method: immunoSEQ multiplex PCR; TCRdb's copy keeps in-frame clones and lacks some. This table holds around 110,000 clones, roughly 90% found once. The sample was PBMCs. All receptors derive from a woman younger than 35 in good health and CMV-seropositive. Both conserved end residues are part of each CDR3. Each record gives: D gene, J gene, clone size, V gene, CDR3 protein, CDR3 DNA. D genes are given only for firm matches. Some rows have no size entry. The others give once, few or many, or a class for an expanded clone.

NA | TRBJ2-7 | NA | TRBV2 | CASSGDSRNYEQYF | TGTGCCAGCAGTGGAGACAGCCGGAACTACGAGCAGTACTTC
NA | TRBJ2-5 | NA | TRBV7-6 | CASSLDPGPQETQYF | TGTGCCAGCAGCTTAGATCCAGGGCCTCAAGAGACCCAGTACTTC
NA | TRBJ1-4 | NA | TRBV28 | CASSVSTGREYLKLFF | TGTGCCAGCAGTGTATCAACAGGGAGAGAGTATCTGAAACTGTTTTTT
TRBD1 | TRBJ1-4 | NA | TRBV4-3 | CASSQDPGQTNEKLFF | TGCGCCAGCAGCCAAGATCCGGGACAGACTAATGAAAAACTGTTTTTT
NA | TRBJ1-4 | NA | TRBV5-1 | CASAQGVGEKLFF | TGCGCCAGCGCACAGGGAGTAGGTGAAAAACTGTTTTTT
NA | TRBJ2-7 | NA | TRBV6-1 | CASSSGSSSYEQYF | TGTGCCAGCAGTTCGGGGTCTAGCTCCTACGAGCAGTACTTC
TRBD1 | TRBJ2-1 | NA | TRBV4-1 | CASSQAPTGYGDNEQFF | TGCGCCAGCAGCCAAGCCCCGACAGGGTATGGTGACAATGAGCAGTTCTTC
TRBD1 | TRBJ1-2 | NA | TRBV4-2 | CASSRFYPGTGGRYGYTF | TGTGCCAGCAGCCGCTTCTATCCGGGGACAGGGGGGCGGTATGGCTACACCTTC
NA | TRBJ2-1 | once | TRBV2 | CASSEFGPPLVMEQFF | TGTGCCAGCAGTGAGTTTGGGCCGCCCCTCGTTATGGAGCAGTTCTTC
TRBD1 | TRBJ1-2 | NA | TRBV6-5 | CASSQGQGASGYTF | TGTGCCAGCAGCCAGGGACAGGGGGCGTCAGGCTACACCTTC
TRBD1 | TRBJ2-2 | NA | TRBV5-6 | CASSFERGLTGELFF | TGTGCCAGCAGCTTTGAGAGGGGGCTTACCGGGGAGCTGTTTTTT
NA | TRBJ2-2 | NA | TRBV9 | CASSVSGFGGELFF | TGTGCCAGCAGCGTATCCGGTTTCGGCGGGGAGCTGTTTTTT
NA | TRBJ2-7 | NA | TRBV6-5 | CASSGTVGGEQYF | TGTGCCAGCAGTGGGACGGTCGGGGGCGAGCAGTACTTC